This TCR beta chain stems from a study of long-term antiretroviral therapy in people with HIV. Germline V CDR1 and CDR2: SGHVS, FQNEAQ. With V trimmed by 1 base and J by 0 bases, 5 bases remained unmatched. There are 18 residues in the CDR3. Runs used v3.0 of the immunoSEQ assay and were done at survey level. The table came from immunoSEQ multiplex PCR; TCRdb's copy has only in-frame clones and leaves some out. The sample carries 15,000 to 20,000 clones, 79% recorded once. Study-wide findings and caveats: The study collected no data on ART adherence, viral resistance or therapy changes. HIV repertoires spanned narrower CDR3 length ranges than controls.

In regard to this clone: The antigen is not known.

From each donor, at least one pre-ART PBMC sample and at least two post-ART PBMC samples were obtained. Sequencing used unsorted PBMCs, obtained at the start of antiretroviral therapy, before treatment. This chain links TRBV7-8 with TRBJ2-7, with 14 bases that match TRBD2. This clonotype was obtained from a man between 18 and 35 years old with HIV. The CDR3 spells CASSLVTSGRAGSYEQYF. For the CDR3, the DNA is TGTGCCAGCAGCTTAGTGACTAGCGGGAGGGCCGGCTCCTACGAGCAGTACTTC.